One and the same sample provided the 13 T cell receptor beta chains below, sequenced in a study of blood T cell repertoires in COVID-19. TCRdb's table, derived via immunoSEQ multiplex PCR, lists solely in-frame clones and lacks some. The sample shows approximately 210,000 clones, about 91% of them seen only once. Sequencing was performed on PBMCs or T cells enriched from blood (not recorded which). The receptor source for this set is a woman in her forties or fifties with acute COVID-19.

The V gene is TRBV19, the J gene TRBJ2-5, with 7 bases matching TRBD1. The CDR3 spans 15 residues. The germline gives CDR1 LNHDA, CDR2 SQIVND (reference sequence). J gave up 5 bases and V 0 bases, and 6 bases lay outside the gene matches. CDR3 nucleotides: TGTGCCAGTAGTATAGATATGACAGGGTCCGAGACCCAGTACTTC. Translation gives CASSIDMTGSETQYF. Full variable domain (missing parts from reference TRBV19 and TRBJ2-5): DGGITQSPKYLFRKEGQNVTLSCEQNLNHDAMYWYRQDPGQGLRLIYYSQIVNDFQKGDIAEGYSVSREKKESFPLTVTSAQKNPTAFYLCASSIDMTGSETQYFGPGTRLLVL.

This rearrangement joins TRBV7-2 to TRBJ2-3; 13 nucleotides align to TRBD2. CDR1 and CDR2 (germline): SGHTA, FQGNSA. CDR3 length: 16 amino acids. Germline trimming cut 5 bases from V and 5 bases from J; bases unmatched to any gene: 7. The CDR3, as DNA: TGTGCCAGCAGCCCGGGACTAGCGGGATATATAGATACGCAGTATTTT. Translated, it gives CASSPGLAGYIDTQYF.

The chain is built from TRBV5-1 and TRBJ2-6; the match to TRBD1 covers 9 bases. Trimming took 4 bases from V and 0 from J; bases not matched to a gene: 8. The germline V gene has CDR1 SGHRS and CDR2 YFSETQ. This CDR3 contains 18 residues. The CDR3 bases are TGCGCCAGCAGCCCCCGGGACAGGGTAATCTCTGGGGCCAACGTCCTGACTTTC. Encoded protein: CASSPRDRVISGANVLTF.

CDR3 region: CASSHQGLDEQYF. CDR3 DNA sequence: TGTGCCAGCAGCCATCAGGGGCTGGACGAGCAGTACTTC. The rearrangement links TRBV3-1 (or the pseudogene TRBV3-2) to TRBJ2-7; TRBD1 is a possible D gene (6 bases). The CDR3 has 13 amino acids. Trimming removed 3 bases at V and 5 bases at J, with 11 bases between. CDR1 is LGHDT, CDR2 YNNKEL, per germline (reference sequence).

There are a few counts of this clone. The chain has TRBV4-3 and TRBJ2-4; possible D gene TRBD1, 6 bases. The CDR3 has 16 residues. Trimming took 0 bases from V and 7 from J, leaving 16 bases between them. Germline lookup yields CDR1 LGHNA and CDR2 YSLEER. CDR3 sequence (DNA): TGCGCCAGCAGCCAAGAAACAGGGCCGGCAGGGAACATTCAGTACTTC. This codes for CASSQETGPAGNIQYF.

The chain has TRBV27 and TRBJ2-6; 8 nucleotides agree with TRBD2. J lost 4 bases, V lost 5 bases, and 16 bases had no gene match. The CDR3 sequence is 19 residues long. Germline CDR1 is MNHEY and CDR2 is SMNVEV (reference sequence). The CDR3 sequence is CASSKIRGGAGAGANVLTF. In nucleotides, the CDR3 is TGTGCCAGCAGTAAGATCAGGGGAGGAGCGGGAGCCGGGGCCAACGTCCTGACTTTC.

The CDR3 bases are TGTGCCAGCATGACAGGGATGACTGAAGCTTTCTTT. Protein product: CASMTGMTEAFF. This chain links TRBV2 with TRBJ1-1; TRBD1 matches 7 bases. CDR1 and CDR2 (germline): SNHLY, FYNNEI. The CDR3 spans 12 residues. The V gene end was trimmed by 7 bases and the J gene end by 5 bases; junction bases not matched to a gene: 4.

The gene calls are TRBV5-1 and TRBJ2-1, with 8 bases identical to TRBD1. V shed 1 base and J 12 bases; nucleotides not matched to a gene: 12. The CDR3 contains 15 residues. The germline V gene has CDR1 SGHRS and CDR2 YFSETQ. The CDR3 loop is CASSLIRDRGSVQFF. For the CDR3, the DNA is TGCGCCAGCAGCTTGATTCGAGACAGGGGTTCTGTGCAGTTCTTC.

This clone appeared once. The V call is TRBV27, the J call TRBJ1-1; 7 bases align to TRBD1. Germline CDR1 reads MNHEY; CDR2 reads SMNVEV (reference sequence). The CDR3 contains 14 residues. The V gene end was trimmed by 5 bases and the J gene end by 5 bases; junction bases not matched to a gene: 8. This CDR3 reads CASSRGGRGTEAFF. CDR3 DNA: TGTGCCAGCAGTCGAGGGGGCAGGGGGACTGAAGCTTTCTTT.

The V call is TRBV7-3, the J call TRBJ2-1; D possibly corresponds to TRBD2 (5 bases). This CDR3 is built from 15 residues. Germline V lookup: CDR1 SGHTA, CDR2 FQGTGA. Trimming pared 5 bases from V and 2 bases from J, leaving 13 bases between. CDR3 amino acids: CASSHSGGPYNEQFF. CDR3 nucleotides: TGTGCCAGCAGCCATTCCGGAGGACCCTACAATGAGCAGTTCTTC.

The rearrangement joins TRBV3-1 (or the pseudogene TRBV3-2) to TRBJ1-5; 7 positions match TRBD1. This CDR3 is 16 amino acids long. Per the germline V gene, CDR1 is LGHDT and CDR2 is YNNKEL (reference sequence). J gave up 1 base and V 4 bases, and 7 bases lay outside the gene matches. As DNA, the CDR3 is TGTGCCAGCAGCCTTACAGGGGCCGAGAGCAATCAGCCCCAGCATTTT. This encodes CASSLTGAESNQPQHF.

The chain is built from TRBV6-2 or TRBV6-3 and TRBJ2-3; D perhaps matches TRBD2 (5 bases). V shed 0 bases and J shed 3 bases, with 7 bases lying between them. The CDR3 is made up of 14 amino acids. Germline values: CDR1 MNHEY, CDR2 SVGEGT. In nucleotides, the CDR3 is TGTGCCAGCAGTTACTCGGCGGGTACAGATACGCAGTATTTT. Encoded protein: CASSYSAGTDTQYF.

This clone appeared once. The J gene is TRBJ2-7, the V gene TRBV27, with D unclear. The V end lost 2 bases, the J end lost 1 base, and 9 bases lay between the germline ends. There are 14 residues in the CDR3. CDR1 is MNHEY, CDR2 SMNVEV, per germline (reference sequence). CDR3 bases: TGTGCCAGCAGTTTAGGCCTACAGTCCTACGAGCAGTACTTC. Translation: CASSLGLQSYEQYF.